This T cell receptor beta chain was captured by sequencing in a study of shared clonotypes between healthy human individuals. The CDR3 loop spans 16 amino acids. Germline CDR1 is SNHLY and CDR2 is FYNNEI. V dropped 6 bases and J dropped 3 bases, with 18 bases sitting between them. This clone was counted a single time. TCRdb keeps only in-frame clones here, not all; method: immunoSEQ multiplex PCR. The data contain about 1.5 million clones, approximately 98% of them singletons. The sequence derives from a man aged 25 to 40 in good health. Sequenced material: naive CD4+ T cells sorted from blood. Subset described: CD45RA+ positively selected. The V and J genes are TRBV2 and TRBJ1-3; D uncertain. The CDR3 here is CASRLRLLSDGNTIYF. The CDR3 coding sequence is TGTGCCAGCAGACTCCGTTTGCTCTCTGATGGAAACACCATATATTTT.